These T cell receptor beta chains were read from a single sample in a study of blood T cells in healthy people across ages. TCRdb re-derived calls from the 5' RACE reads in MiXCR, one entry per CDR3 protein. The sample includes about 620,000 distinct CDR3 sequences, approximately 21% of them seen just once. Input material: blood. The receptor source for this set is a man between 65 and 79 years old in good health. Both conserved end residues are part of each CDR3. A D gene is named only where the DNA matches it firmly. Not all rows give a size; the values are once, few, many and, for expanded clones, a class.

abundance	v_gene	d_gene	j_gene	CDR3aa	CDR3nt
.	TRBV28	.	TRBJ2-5	CASSLLGTAETQYF	TGTGCCAGCAGTTTATTGGGGACGGCAGAGACCCAGTACTTC
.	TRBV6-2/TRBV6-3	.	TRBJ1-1	CVSSSGPEAFF	TGTGTCAGCAGTTCAGGGCCTGAAGCTTTCTTT
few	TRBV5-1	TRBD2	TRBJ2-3	CASSLAETSGRITDTQYF	TGCGCCAGCAGCTTGGCTGAGACTAGCGGGAGGATCACAGATACGCAGTATTTT
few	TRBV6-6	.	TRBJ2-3	CASSYLGGTDTQYF	TGTGCCAGCAGTTACCTGGGAGGAACAGATACGCAGTATTTT
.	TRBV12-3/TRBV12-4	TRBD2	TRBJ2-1	CASSPRLAGVSHEQFF	TGTGCCAGCAGTCCGAGGCTAGCGGGAGTCTCCCATGAGCAGTTCTTC
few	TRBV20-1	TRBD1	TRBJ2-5	CSAMRGQGAKEQYF	TGCAGTGCTATGAGGGGACAGGGGGCTAAAGAGCAGTACTTC
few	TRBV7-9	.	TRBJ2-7	CASSLVTEGREQYF	TGTGCCAGCAGCTTAGTTACGGAGGGAAGAGAGCAGTACTTC
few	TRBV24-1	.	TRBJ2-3	CATSDVGDRTDTQYF	TGTGCCACCAGTGATGTGGGGGATCGCACAGATACGCAGTATTTT
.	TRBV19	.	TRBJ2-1	CASSTEWGQGRSGRATYNEQFF	TGTGCCAGTAGTACAGAATGGGGACAGGGAAGAAGCGGGAGGGCCACCTACAATGAGCAGTTCTTC
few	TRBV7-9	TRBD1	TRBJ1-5	CASSPQSGQGYPQHF	TGTGCCAGCAGCCCCCAGTCGGGACAGGGGTATCCCCAGCATTTT
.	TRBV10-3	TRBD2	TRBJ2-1	CAISAQGLAGHNEQFF	TGTGCCATCAGTGCCCAGGGACTAGCGGGGCATAATGAGCAGTTCTTC
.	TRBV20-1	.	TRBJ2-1	CSATGLSYNEQFF	TGCAGTGCTACCGGACTCTCCTACAATGAGCAGTTCTTC
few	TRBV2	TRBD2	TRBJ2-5	CASSEIWTSGETQYF	TGTGCCAGCAGTGAAATCTGGACTAGCGGGGAGACCCAGTACTTC
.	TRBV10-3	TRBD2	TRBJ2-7	CAIGDERGYEQYF	TGTGCCATCGGTGATGAGCGGGGGTACGAGCAGTACTTC
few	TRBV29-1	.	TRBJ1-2	CSVEDLLLDGYTF	TGCAGCGTTGAAGATCTTCTCCTGGATGGCTACACCTTC
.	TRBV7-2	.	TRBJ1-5	CASSLARTAYSNQPQHF	TGTGCCAGCAGCTTAGCGCGGACAGCCTATAGCAATCAGCCCCAGCATTTT
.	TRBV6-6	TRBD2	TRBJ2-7	CASSYRTWGEVAGTSYEQYF	TGTGCCAGCAGTTACCGGACCTGGGGGGAGGTAGCGGGAACTAGCTACGAGCAGTACTTC
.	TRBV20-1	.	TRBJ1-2	CSAYGSWDGYTF	TGCAGTGCCTATGGGAGTTGGGATGGCTACACCTTC
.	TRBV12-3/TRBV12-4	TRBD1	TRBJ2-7	CASSFSRQGAREQYF	TGTGCCAGCAGTTTTTCCCGACAGGGGGCGAGGGAGCAGTACTTC
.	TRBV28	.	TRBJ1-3	CASSSSGQILGNTIYF	TGTGCCAGCAGTTCCTCTGGACAGATTCTCGGAAACACCATATATTTT
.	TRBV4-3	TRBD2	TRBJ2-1	CASSQERTSGSAYNEQFF	TGCGCCAGCAGCCAAGAGCGGACTAGCGGGAGTGCCTACAATGAGCAGTTCTTC
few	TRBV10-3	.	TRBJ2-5	CAISANSETQYF	TGTGCCATCAGCGCGAACTCAGAGACCCAGTACTTC
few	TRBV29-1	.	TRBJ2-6	CSVRDGSGANVLTF	TGCAGCGTCCGGGACGGCTCTGGGGCCAACGTCCTGACTTTC
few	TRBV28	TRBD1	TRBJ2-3	CASRSYGTDNKLSTDTQYF	TGTGCCAGCAGATCCTATGGGACAGATAATAAACTAAGCACAGATACGCAGTATTTT
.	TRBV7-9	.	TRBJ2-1	CASSLEFAPPNEQFF	TGTGCCAGCAGCTTAGAGTTTGCCCCCCCCAATGAGCAGTTCTTC
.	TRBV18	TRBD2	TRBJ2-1	CASSLRLAGEHNEQFF	TGTGCCAGCTCACTTCGACTAGCGGGAGAGCACAATGAGCAGTTCTTC
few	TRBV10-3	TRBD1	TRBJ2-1	CAIRGQALYNEQFF	TGTGCCATCAGGGGACAGGCTCTATACAATGAGCAGTTCTTC
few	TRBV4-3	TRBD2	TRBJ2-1	CASSQGRIGRAFNEQFF	TGCGCCAGCAGCCAAGGTAGAATCGGGAGGGCCTTCAATGAGCAGTTCTTC
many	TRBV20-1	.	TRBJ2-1	CSARRGHRGDEQFF	TGCAGTGCTAGACGGGGGCATAGGGGCGATGAGCAGTTCTTC
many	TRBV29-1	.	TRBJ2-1	CSARTPTGGYVNEQFF	TGCAGCGCTCGGACCCCAACAGGAGGGTATGTCAATGAGCAGTTCTTC
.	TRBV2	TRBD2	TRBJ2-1	CASSSGTSGALNEQFF	TGTGCCAGCAGCTCCGGGACTAGCGGGGCCCTCAATGAGCAGTTCTTC
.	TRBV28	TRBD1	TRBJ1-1	CASSLMDRMDTEAFF	TGTGCCAGCAGTCTAATGGACAGGATGGATACTGAAGCTTTCTTT
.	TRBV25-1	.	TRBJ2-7	CASSKESGTLSYEQYF	TGTGCCAGCAGTAAAGAATCCGGGACTCTGTCCTACGAGCAGTACTTC
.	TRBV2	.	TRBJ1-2	CASSAVQPFNYGYTF	TGTGCCAGCAGTGCGGTTCAGCCCTTTAACTATGGCTACACCTTC
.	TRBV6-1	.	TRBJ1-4	CASSEHGTTNEKLFF	TGTGCCAGCAGTGAACACGGGACAACTAATGAAAAACTGTTTTTT